This T cell receptor (beta chain) was identified during a study of T cell responses to AZD1222 COVID-19 vaccine. Findings of the study overall: Reports indicate that nearly half of spike-specific TCRs are directed at unmutated variant regions. Spike-spanning, vaccine-associated CD4 TCRs were dominant at 160-218 and 743-854.

Trimming removed 5 bases at V and 2 bases at J, with 10 bases between. CDR1 is SGHAT and CDR2 is FQDESV in the germline V gene (reference sequence). The CDR3 contains 13 residues. Data came from immunoSEQ multiplex PCR; TCRdb stores just in-frame clones and leaves some out. The sample records some 100,000 clones, around 83% being singletons. Comment on this clone: Antigen specificity is unknown.

The sample consisted of peripheral blood, taken on day 0 of AZD1222 vaccination. The rearrangement uses TRBV11-1 and TRBJ2-7; D gene unclear. The clonotype comes from an adult in good health. The CDR3 coding sequence is TGTGCCAGCAGCCCCGGACCAACCTACGAGCAGTACTTC. The encoded protein is CASSPGPTYEQYF. Supplemented by reference TRBV11-1 and TRBJ2-7, the full variable domain reads EAEVAQSPRYKITEKSQAVAFWCDPISGHATLYWYRQILGQGPELLVQFQDESVVDDSQLPKDRFSAERLKGVDSTLKIQPAELGDSAMYLCASSPGPTYEQYFGPGTRLTVT.